These 15 T cell receptor beta chains were all obtained from the same sample, sequenced in a study of CD8+CD57+ T cells in acquired aplastic anemia. Those patients picked for sequencing had displayed CD8+CD57+ cell expansion on flow cytometry. The study profiled TCR beta VDJ and CDR3 using genomic DNA as template. TCRdb used MiXCR to reprocess the reads, holding one entry per CDR3 protein. The top ten clones hold 15% to 20% of a sample with fewer than 250,000 distinct CDR3 sequences, roughly 50% of them seen once. The specimen was sorted CD4+, CD8+, or CD8+CD57+ T cells (not recorded which) from PBMCs. The receptors come from a human donor with aplastic anemia.

A single count supports this clonotype. The chain couples TRBV5-8 to TRBJ2-7; 7 bases agree with TRBD1. V was clipped by 2 bases and J by 0 bases; unmatched bases: 8. This CDR3 contains 16 residues. Germline CDR1 SGHTS, CDR2 YDEGEE. In DNA, the CDR3 is TGTGCCAGCAGCTTATTTATAGCAGGGGGCTCCTACGAGCAGTACTTC. It yields the protein CASSLFIAGGSYEQYF.

The chain joins TRBV3-1 to TRBJ1-3, with TRBD1 as a possible D gene (5 bases). V was cut by 4 bases and J by 12 bases, with 10 bases left in between. This CDR3 is 11 amino acids long. The germline V gene has CDR1 LGHDT and CDR2 YNNKEL (reference sequence). CDR3 coding DNA: TGTGCCAGCAGCCCGGGGGATCGCATATATTTT. Its translation is CASSPGDRIYF.

In the case of this clonotype: This clone may be a read error of a much larger clone one base away. This likely comes from a read error, as the CDR3 has no conserved phenylalanine or tryptophan at its end. This sequence joins TRBV12-3 or TRBV12-4 and TRBJ1-5; 9 bases match TRBD1. The V gene end was trimmed by 6 bases and the J gene end by 6 bases; junction bases not matched to a gene: 9. The length of the CDR3 is 15 residues. Here the CDR3 reads CASSPPGQGSQPQHL. The CDR3 DNA reads as TGTGCCAGCAGCCCTCCGGGACAGGGTAGTCAGCCCCAGCATCTT.

The chain couples TRBV7-3 to TRBJ2-3; D is unclear. The CDR3 has 15 amino acids. Germline loops: CDR1 SGHTA, CDR2 FQGTGA. Deletions cut 2 bases from V and 14 bases from J, with 23 bases between. The CDR3 is CASSLERVGIAERYF. CDR3 sequence (DNA): TGTGCCAGCAGCTTAGAAAGGGTGGGGATTGCCGAGCGGTATTTT.

The rearrangement joins TRBV2 to TRBJ1-4, with D hard to call. Germline V gene lookup returns CDR1 SNHLY and CDR2 FYNNEI. The CDR3 has 14 residues. Trimming shortened V by 1 base and J by 8 bases, and 11 bases separated the two germline ends. The DNA for the CDR3 is TGTGCCAGCAGTGAAGGCGGCGGGCAGGAAAAACTGTTTTTT. Translated, it gives CASSEGGGQEKLFF.

Many counts were recorded for this clonotype. V is TRBV6-5 and J is TRBJ2-3; 8 bases align to TRBD1. This CDR3 is built from 15 residues. Germline loops: CDR1 MNHEY, CDR2 SVGAGI. The junction had 7 bases not matched to a gene; V was cut back by 8 bases and J by 0 bases. The CDR3 sequence: CASGRDRSSTDTQYF. DNA for the CDR3: TGTGCCAGCGGAAGGGACAGGTCTAGCACAGATACGCAGTATTTT.

In this sample, this clonotype turned up many times. The genes are TRBV20-1 and TRBJ2-5, with 7 bases aligning to TRBD2. V was pared by 1 base and J by 2 bases, with 1 base of the junction left unmatched. This CDR3 has 13 residues. Germline V CDR1 and CDR2: DFQATT, SNEGSKA (reference sequence). The CDR3 nucleotides read TGCAGTGCTAGAGCGGGGGGACAAGAGACCCAGTACTTC. Translating it yields CSARAGGQETQYF.

With regard to this clonotype: A much larger clone is a single base away; this may be a read error. V gene TRBV6-5 combines with J gene TRBJ2-1; D tentatively reads TRBD1 or TRBD2 (5 bases each). The V gene's germline CDR1 is MNHEY and CDR2 SVGAGI. The CDR3 runs to 15 residues. CDR3 sequence: CVSSTGIGVYNEQFF. CDR3 DNA: TGTGTCAGCAGTACGGGGATAGGGGTGTACAATGAGCAGTTCTTC.

This clonotype has ten or more counts. The chain joins TRBV2 to TRBJ2-5; D might be TRBD1 (6 bases). This CDR3 is built from 13 residues. Germline-derived CDR1 and CDR2 are SNHLY and FYNNEI. The V end was cut by 5 bases, the J end by 1 base, with 8 bases between. This CDR3 reads CASSLQGQETQYF. The CDR3 bases are TGTGCCAGCAGTCTACAGGGCCAAGAGACCCAGTACTTC.

The sample holds many counts of this clonotype. The chain couples TRBV20-1 to TRBJ1-2; no definite D call. The CDR3 runs 11 residues. Germline CDR1 reads DFQATT; CDR2 reads SNEGSKA (reference sequence). The CDR3 bases are TGCATTCCAAGGGCCGAAGATGGCTACACCTTC. This codes for CIPRAEDGYTF.

This clonotype was seen a few times. J is TRBJ2-3 and V is TRBV2; the match to TRBD2 covers 8 bases. Germline CDR1 reads SNHLY; CDR2 reads FYNNEI. J gave up 2 bases and V 3 bases, and 4 bases lay outside the gene matches. The CDR3 covers 15 residues. The CDR3: CASSDRAGVTDTQYF. For the CDR3, the DNA is TGTGCCAGCAGTGACCGAGCGGGGGTCACAGATACGCAGTATTTT.

The chain uses TRBV7-2 and TRBJ2-5, with 8 bases that match TRBD1. The CDR3 sequence is 15 residues long. Germline CDR1 is SGHTA and CDR2 is FQGNSA. The V and J ends lost 3 bases and 5 bases, in that order; junction bases with no gene match: 8. The CDR3: CASSLAGRGRETQYF. CDR3 nucleotide sequence: TGTGCCAGCAGCTTGGCGGGCAGGGGGCGGGAGACCCAGTACTTC.

This chain connects TRBV7-9 to TRBJ1-2, with D unclear. The CDR3 has 15 amino acids. Germline V gene sequence: CDR1 SEHNR, CDR2 FQNEAQ (reference sequence). V was trimmed by 2 bases and J by 2 bases, leaving 12 bases between them. This CDR3 reads CASSLSAGPNYGYTF. The CDR3 DNA sequence: TGTGCCAGCAGCTTATCTGCAGGACCCAACTATGGCTACACCTTC.

This chain uses TRBV7-9 with TRBJ1-2; no clear D. There are 13 residues in the CDR3. Germline CDR1 reads SEHNR; CDR2 reads FQNEAQ (reference sequence). Trimming pared 1 base from V and 2 bases from J, leaving 5 bases between. CDR3 coding DNA: TGTGCCAGCAGCTTAGGGGTGAACTATGGCTACACCTTC. Residues: CASSLGVNYGYTF.

This clonotype was counted many times. This chain joins TRBV9 and TRBJ2-1; a weak D match, TRBD2 (7 bases). V shed 0 bases and J shed 6 bases, with 13 bases lying between them. Germline V gene data show CDR1 as SGDLS and CDR2 as YYNGEE. The CDR3 loop spans 15 amino acids. Written as DNA, the CDR3 is TGTGCCAGCAGCGTAGAGGGGGGGCGGAGCAATGAGCAGTTCTTC. Translating it yields CASSVEGGRSNEQFF.